This T cell receptor beta chain originates from a study of shared clonotypes between healthy human individuals. Sequencing was performed with immunoSEQ multiplex PCR; in TCRdb, only in-frame clones are kept and a portion is missing. The sample records 950,000 to 1,300,000 clones, about 76% being singletons. The germline V gene encodes CDR1 SGHRS and CDR2 YFSETQ. The V gene lost 1 base and the J gene lost 7 bases, with 17 bases spanning the gap. CDR3 size: 15 residues. The V gene is TRBV5-1, the J gene TRBJ1-2; a possible D gene is TRBD1 (5 bases). Material: memory CD4+ T cells sorted from blood. The subset denotes: CD45RA-negative fraction. The receptor was derived from a man younger than 30 in good health. For the CDR3, the DNA is TGCGCCAGCAGCTTGATAAGGGGACTGGAAAGTGGCTACACCTTC. It is translated as CASSLIRGLESGYTF.